The T cell receptor (beta chain) described here comes from a study of blood T cell repertoires in COVID-19. TCRdb's table, derived via immunoSEQ multiplex PCR, lists solely in-frame clones and lacks some. The table includes 200,000 or so clones, roughly 80% detected once. Per germline, CDR1 SNHLY and CDR2 FYNNEI. This CDR3 region has 15 residues. Trimming removed 3 bases from V and 0 bases from J, with 11 bases in between. The specimen sequenced was peripheral blood. This receptor was identified in a young woman with acute or convalescent COVID-19. This sequence joins TRBV2 and TRBJ1-1, with a possible D match to TRBD1 (6 bases). The CDR3 sequence is CASSDRGGLNTEAFF. The CDR3 DNA is TGTGCCAGCAGTGACAGGGGTGGTTTGAACACTGAAGCTTTCTTT.